This T cell receptor (beta chain) was captured by sequencing in a study of cytomegalovirus exposure and HLA in healthy donors (dated by TCRdb to 2016 to 2017). For context, the study as a whole: An earlier analysis of several hundred of the donors reported roughly 300 Gb of sequence data and around 120 million unique TCR beta sequences from roughly 180 million T cells. Roughly 300 gigabases of sequencing data and 70 million to 85 million unique TCR sequences were included in an early release covering over 600 HLA-typed donors. Among the roughly 400 genotyped donors, 81% belonged to the genetic ancestry cluster associated with self-reported Caucasian donors. The study aimed to test whether cataloging public T cell receptors could reveal signatures of past pathogen exposure. The study profiled the T cell repertoires of more than 500 subjects by immunosequencing and related them to cytomegalovirus serostatus. A separate validation cohort of over 95 different subjects was used in addition to the roughly 670-subject first cohort. High-throughput TCR immunosequencing, statistical association of individual TCRs with disease status, and machine learning were combined to predict cytomegalovirus infection status. A later analysis re-analyzed previously published TCR beta repertoires from approximately 670 donors and added high-resolution HLA genotyping to study TCR occurrence patterns. In the later analysis, no new phenotypic data were used to find candidate immune exposures; instead, reliance was placed on TCR beta sequences and their occurrence across donors. In an earlier analysis of 500 to 650 of the donors, high-throughput TCR beta sequencing was used to judge whether each TCR beta V gene segment behaved as functional or pseudogenic. Donor age, sex, ethnicity and CMV serostatus were collected together with the repertoire data. A later genetic analysis used genome-wide SNP genotypes for about 60% of the roughly 700 donors, treating that subset as a discovery cohort. Every repertoire in the discovery cohort had been generated on one and the same sequencing platform. Both class I and class II loci were covered by HLA typing, at four-digit resolution. The number of typed donors differed by locus: roughly 620-640 for A, B, C, DRB1 and DQB1; some 540 for DQA1; fewer than 610 for DPA1; and some 430 for DPB1. Because of strong linkage in the cohort, five DR-DQ haplotypes were treated as single units for association and clustering. Among about 410 genotyped donors of the cohort, an average of around 220,000 unique TCR beta nucleotide sequences was sequenced per donor, of which about 19% were non-productive.

In total, approximately 690 healthy bone marrow donors made up the cohort. At the time of sampling, every cohort member was nominally healthy, though immune exposures that went unrecorded were likely present. The donor tested CMV seropositive and was one of the 289 seropositive cohort members. A peripheral blood sample was provided by each donor, and peripheral blood mononuclear cells were used for TCR beta sequencing. The Qiagen DNeasy Blood Extraction Kit was used to extract genomic DNA from the blood cell samples. Library prep was done by the immunoSEQ multiplex PCR assay. For the multiplex PCR, a mixture combining 60 forward primers for TCR Vbeta segments and 13 reverse primers for TCR Jbeta segments was used. Amplification of the CDR3 region of rearranged TCR beta genes was performed with a multiplex PCR assay on genomic DNA. The Illumina HiSeq System was used to sequence the amplified TCR beta libraries as 87-base-pair reads. For the original study's pipeline: Across the 600 to 700 repertoires, a later analysis counted approximately 83 million unique TCR beta chains, about 10 million of which were shared by at least two donors. Raw reads were error-corrected and collapsed into unique sequences by a nearest-neighbor algorithm in which closely related sequences were merged to remove PCR and sequencing errors. V, D and J gene segments were assigned by aligning CDR3 sequences to IMGT reference sequences. For a sequence to be retained, at least a six-nucleotide match to both a V gene segment and a J gene segment was required. Rearrangements were called productive when the CDR3 lacked stop codons and stayed in frame with V and J; all others were non-productive. Following IMGT convention, CDR3 was defined as the stretch from the second conserved V-encoded cysteine to the conserved J-encoded phenylalanine. The earlier analysis of a few hundred of the donors excluded any sequence lacking an unambiguous match to a single V gene segment. An earlier analysis of 500 to 700 of the donors classified V segments as functional when productive rearrangements were above 56.7% and as segregating when the standard deviation between donors was above 5%. A statistical classification framework was built to diagnose cytomegalovirus status from the catalog of TCR beta chain sequences. In a later analysis, TCR nucleotide sequences were compared against IMGT/GENE-DB human TR gene sequences so that V and J genes could be assigned. In a later analysis, CDR3 sequences and most-parsimonious VDJ recombination scenarios were assigned using the TCRdist pipeline. A later analysis defined each TCR beta chain by its CDR3 amino acid sequence plus V-gene family, and excluded reads lacking a unique V-gene family. To address suspected cross-contamination and a sequencing artifact, a later analysis removed 592 highly shared, low-generation-probability nucleotide sequences. A later analysis calculated a clonal expansion index for each public chain from normalized within-repertoire ranks of inferred template counts. Generation probabilities in a later analysis came from a VDJ recombination model fitted to out-of-frame rearrangements, and those results were checked against IGoR. In a later analysis, TCR-TCR, TCR-HLA and TCR-CMV co-occurrence was scored with hypergeometric tests, and a repertoire-size bias correction was applied to TCR pairs. A later analysis estimated false discovery rates by permuting HLA or CMV assignments 20 times. In a later analysis, co-occurring TCRs were grouped using DBSCAN, and TCRdist sequence similarity was added for clustering within HLA-allele-positive subsets. Co-occurrence clustering excluded repertoires with fewer than 30,000 or more than 120,000 public chains, plus five with anomalous nucleotide sharing. The source is immuneACCESS, and TCRdb retained only in-frame sequences with V and J called. Part of the clones is not carried over; for the studies checked, unresolved V genes explain less than half of this, and the remainder is unexplained. For V, J and clone size, that table is used; D and trimming come from the DNA. A total of 150,000 to 200,000 clones appear in this sample, 60% to 80% of them only once. The ten largest clonotypes hold less than 15% of the sample.

Study-level results and caveats: A further reported finding was that TCR beta sequences accurately predicted the HLA-A and HLA-B alleles for most subjects in the first cohort. Because the 87-base-pair reads could not distinguish some IMGT-functional V segments, including TRBV6-2 and TRBV6-3, those segments were excluded. A few of the identified cytomegalovirus-associated TCR beta chains were confirmed in vitro to be specific for cytomegalovirus antigens. Linkage disequilibrium might explain the correlated functional status among segregating V segments, but an unknown experimental factor could not be excluded. A later analysis reported that several top co-occurrence clusters appeared linked to parvovirus B19, influenza, CMV and Epstein-Barr virus. Immune exposure information for the cohort was limited to CMV serostatus. Because counts were too low, roughly 16 rarely observed V segments, including chromosome 9 orphons, were excluded from the earlier analysis of fewer than 650 of the donors. In a later analysis, most CMV-associated TCR beta chains were found to appear HLA-restricted, with HLA associations seemingly driven largely by CMV exposure. In a later analysis, around 15,000 TCR beta sequences were associated with specific HLA alleles at a false discovery rate of 0.05. According to the authors, the approach could potentially be generalized to other disease states and immunological phenotypes. Across donors, most TCR sequences were observed very rarely, whereas some public TCRs were present in many individuals. A later analysis found that TCR association rates varied across HLA loci, with DRB1 alleles showing the most associated TCRs and HLA-C alleles the fewest. Sequencing depth was assumed to be roughly uniform across donors in the presence/absence analyses, though that assumption may not hold. The sequencing pipeline was judged likely to have produced a cluster of highly shared sequence variants as a technical artifact. In an earlier analysis of some 500 of the donors, most TCR beta V segments appeared in productive rearrangements about 90% or about 30% of the time, broadly matching IMGT annotations. A later analysis found that HLA-associated TCR beta chains were more clonally expanded and had lower generation probabilities than equally common non-associated chains. The study listed 164 TCR beta chains as associated with cytomegalovirus. When HLA alleles, especially DR and DQ, strongly co-occurred, attributing TCR associations to individual alleles was difficult. The cohort was sequenced for TCR beta chains only, and without alpha or paired-chain data the features that could be detected were limited. Because HLA typing was missing for some donors at each locus, association tests included only the typed subset. Compared with the approximately 600-donor mean, donors in an Asian-associated ancestry cluster had fewer N-insertions in productive TCRs, according to a later genetic analysis. An association between a missense DCLRE1C variant and V-gene and J-gene trimming of TCR beta chains was found in a later genetic analysis and replicated in an independent cohort. The classifier was reported to diagnose cytomegalovirus status with high specificity and sensitivity in both the original cohort and the validation cohort.

As to this clone: The antigen this receptor binds is unknown. No clone much larger than this one lies a single base away; base qualities are absent.

Sequences SNHLY (CDR1) and FYNNEI (CDR2) are obtained from the germline V gene. The germline ends are 13 bases apart after V is trimmed by 5 bases and J by 3 bases. CDR3 length: 14 amino acids, cysteine to phenylalanine. Just CDR3 DNA is preserved here, 42 bases in frame from base 1. The chain joins TRBV2 to TRBJ1-1; TRBD1 could be the D gene, as 5 bases match. The sample comprised PBMCs. The origin of this receptor is a woman aged 45-59 years in good health and CMV-seropositive. The CDR3 protein is CASSRGGADTEAFF. The DNA sequence follows: TGTGCCAGCAGTCGAGGAGGGGCGGACACTGAAGCTTTCTTT.